This TCR beta chain was observed in a study of response to subunit inactivated influenza vaccine. Broader study findings: With each seasonal influenza vaccination, the authors suggested, few new T cells are recruited.

A word on this clonotype: Its antigen is unidentified.

TCRdb independently ran MiXCR on the RT-PCR reads; one entry per CDR3 protein. Seen here are approximately 160,000 distinct CDR3 sequences, 9.5% to 12% observed once, and the top ten hold roughly 40%. The sequenced sample was CD8+ T cells sorted from PBMCs, obtained 23 to 25 months after vaccination. The TCR was taken from a man in his fifties or sixties who received an inactivated influenza vaccine.

DNA for the CDR3: TGTGCCACCAGCACGACAGGTGGAAACACCATATATTTT. Protein product: CATSTTGGNTIYF. The V call is TRBV15, the J call TRBJ1-3, with D possibly being TRBD1 (6 bases). The length of the CDR3 is 13 residues. Germline CDR1 reads LNHNV; CDR2 reads YYDKDF (reference sequence). With 4 bases removed from V and 3 bases from J, the gap between germline ends came to 7 bases.